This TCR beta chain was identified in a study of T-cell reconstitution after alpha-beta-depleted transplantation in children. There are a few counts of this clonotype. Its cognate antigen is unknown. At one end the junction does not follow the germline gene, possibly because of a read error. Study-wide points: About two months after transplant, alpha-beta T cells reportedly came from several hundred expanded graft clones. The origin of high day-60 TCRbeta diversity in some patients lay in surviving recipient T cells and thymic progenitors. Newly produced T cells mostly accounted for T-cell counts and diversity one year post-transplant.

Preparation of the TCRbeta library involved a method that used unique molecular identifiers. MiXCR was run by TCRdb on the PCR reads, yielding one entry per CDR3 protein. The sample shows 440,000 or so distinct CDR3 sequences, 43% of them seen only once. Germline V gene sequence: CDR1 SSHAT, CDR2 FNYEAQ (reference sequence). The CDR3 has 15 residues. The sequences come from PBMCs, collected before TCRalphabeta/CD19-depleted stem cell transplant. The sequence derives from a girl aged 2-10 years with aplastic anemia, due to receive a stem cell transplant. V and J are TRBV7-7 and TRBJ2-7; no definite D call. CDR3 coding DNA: TGTGCTAGCAGCCCTGAAATCGGGCAGAGCTACGAGCAGTACTTC. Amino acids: CASSPEIGQSYEQYF.